This TCR beta chain appears in the sequencing data of a study of T cell repertoires in cytomegalovirus infection. At the level of the study: Alongside well-studied HLA-B-restricted CMV epitopes, recently identified HLA-C-restricted CMV epitopes were also used. Public TCR beta signatures indicated both CMV infection and matching HLA type.

This clonotype was found a few times. Antigen specificity is unknown. CDR1 is LGHNT, CDR2 FRNRAP, per germline. Trimming took 10 bases from V and 1 from J, leaving 14 bases between them. This CDR3 has 14 residues. In TCRdb, the reads were re-called with MiXCR into one record per CDR3 protein. The repertoire consists of 640,000 or so distinct CDR3 sequences, with 33% occurring once and the leading ten covering over 15%. Study-wide results and limits: Clonotypes of TCR beta that were HLA-C-restricted and CMV-specific dominated the ex vivo response. Cumulative frequency (of public TCR beta family members) identified carriers of CMV plus the relevant HLA.

The specimen comprised cultured PBMCs, sampled from culture after CMV antigen stimulation. The TCR sequence derives from a human donor in good health (CMV status not recorded). Some clones in this sample may be carry-over from other donors' samples. The chain combines TRBV12-5 with TRBJ1-3; D may be TRBD1 (6 bases). The CDR3 DNA reads TGTGCTACAAAATATCAGGGGTCTGGAAACACCATATATTTT. Amino acid sequence: CATKYQGSGNTIYF.